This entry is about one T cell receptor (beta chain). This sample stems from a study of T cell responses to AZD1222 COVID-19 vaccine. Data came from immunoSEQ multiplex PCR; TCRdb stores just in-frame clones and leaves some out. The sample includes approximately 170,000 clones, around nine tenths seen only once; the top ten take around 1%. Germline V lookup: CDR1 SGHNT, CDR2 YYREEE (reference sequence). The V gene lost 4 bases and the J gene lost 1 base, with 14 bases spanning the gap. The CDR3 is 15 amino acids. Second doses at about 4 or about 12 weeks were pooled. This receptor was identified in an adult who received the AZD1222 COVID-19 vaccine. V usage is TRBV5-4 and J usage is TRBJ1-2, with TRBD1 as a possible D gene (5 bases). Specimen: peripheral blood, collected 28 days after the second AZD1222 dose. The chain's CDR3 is CASSIQAGVNYGYTF. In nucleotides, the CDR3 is TGTGCCAGCAGCATACAGGCCGGGGTTAACTATGGCTACACCTTC.